These 3 T cell receptor beta chains were sequenced from one sample in a study of cytomegalovirus exposure and HLA in healthy donors. The PCR contained 60 Vbeta and 13 Jbeta primers. Clones were sequenced by immunoSEQ multiplex PCR, and TCRdb holds only the in-frame ones, with some missing. Of 95,000 to 150,000 clones listed, roughly 80% are singletons. Material: PBMCs. The receptor source for this set is a woman in her twenties or thirties in good health and CMV-seropositive.

The J gene is TRBJ2-3, the V gene TRBV4-3, with a weak D call TRBD1 (5 bases). Germline CDR1 is LGHNA and CDR2 is YSLEER. This CDR3 contains 16 residues. V was pared by 1 base and J by 0 bases, with 11 bases between. Here the CDR3 DNA reads TGCGCCAGCAGCCAAGGAGTTCCAGGGAGCACAGATACGCAGTATTTT. Translated, it gives CASSQGVPGSTDTQYF.

Only a few counts were recorded for this clone. This chain links TRBV6-5 with TRBJ1-2, with 12 bases that match TRBD1. The CDR3 consists of 15 residues. Germline CDR1 and CDR2: MNHEY and SVGAGI. J was trimmed by 6 bases and V by 6 bases; bases with no gene match: 8. Here the CDR3 reads CASRGTGGAKDGYTF. The DNA for the CDR3 is TGTGCCAGCAGAGGGACAGGGGGCGCGAAGGATGGCTACACCTTC.

This chain uses TRBV11-2 with TRBJ2-4; TRBD1 is a possible D gene (5 bases). The CDR3 is 14 amino acids. Germline assignment: CDR1 SGHAT and CDR2 FQNNGV. Trimming pared 5 bases from V and 5 bases from J, leaving 13 bases between. In DNA, the CDR3 is TGTGCCAGCAGCCTTTCAGGGCCGGAAAACATTCAGTACTTC. It encodes CASSLSGPENIQYF.